Listed below are T cell receptor beta chains from one sample, sequenced in a study of read filtering for tumor transcriptome and immune sequencing. A single record per CDR3 protein comes from TCRdb applying MiXCR to the reads. The sample lists about 130,000 distinct CDR3 sequences; over 10% were seen once. The sample comprised a population of CD138-negative cells sorted from bone marrow. Receptors were obtained from a donor at least 40 years old with multiple myeloma. Both conserved end residues are part of each CDR3. D genes are given only for firm matches. Rows give clone size only sometimes, using once, few, many, or a class for an expanded clone.

NA	TRBV7-2	TRBJ2-7	many	CASSLRLRGPYEQYF	TGTGCCAGCAGCCTAAGGTTACGGGGGCCCTACGAGCAGTACTTC
NA	TRBV18	TRBJ1-5	many	CASSPRPANQPQHF	TGTGCCAGCTCACCAAGGCCAGCGAATCAGCCCCAGCATTTT
NA	TRBV7-2	TRBJ2-7	many	CASSLELVATSYEQYF	TGTGCCAGCAGCTTAGAACTAGTCGCCACCTCCTACGAGCAGTACTTC
NA	TRBV7-9	TRBJ1-2	NA	CASSSQGNPIGYSF	TGTGCCAGCAGCTCTCAGGGTAACCCTATTGGCTACAGCTTC
NA	TRBV12-3/TRBV12-4	TRBJ2-2	few	CASSSQVKGSGELFF	TGTGCCAGCAGTTCCCAGGTGAAGGGGTCCGGGGAGCTGTTTTTT
TRBD2	TRBV11-1	TRBJ2-1	many	CASSLVGGGSNEQFF	TGTGCCAGCAGCTTAGTTGGCGGGGGAAGCAATGAGCAGTTCTTC
TRBD1	TRBV20-1	TRBJ2-1	many	CSASPSGTGFDNEQFF	TGCAGTGCTAGTCCTTCCGGGACAGGGTTTGACAATGAGCAGTTCTTC
NA	TRBV12-5	TRBJ2-1	many	CASGLTTGGQFPQFF	TGTGCTAGTGGTTTGACGACGGGGGGACAGTTCCCCCAGTTCTTC
TRBD1	TRBV27	TRBJ1-1	many	CASSRQGALDTEAFF	TGTGCCAGCAGTCGACAGGGGGCTTTGGACACTGAAGCTTTCTTT
NA	TRBV6-5	TRBJ2-7	NA	CASSPDREQYF	TGTGCCAGCAGTCCGGACCGGGAGCAGTACTTC
NA	TRBV7-8	TRBJ2-7	many	CASSGMGSAKSYEQYF	TGTGCCAGCAGCGGGATGGGTAGCGCGAAATCCTACGAGCAGTACTTC
NA	TRBV20-1	TRBJ1-1	many	CSARVAQGNQIRTEAFF	TGCAGTGCTAGAGTAGCACAGGGAAACCAAATCCGCACTGAAGCTTTCTTT
TRBD1	TRBV20-1	TRBJ2-5	many	CSAQTGTGQRQETQYF	TGCAGTGCCCAGACGGGGACGGGACAGCGACAAGAGACCCAGTACTTC
NA	TRBV7-9	TRBJ2-2	many	CASSDSARYTGELFF	TGTGCCAGCAGCGATTCAGCCAGATATACCGGGGAGCTGTTTTTT
TRBD2	TRBV6-4	TRBJ2-2	many	CASSAVGLAESGELFF	TGTGCCAGCAGTGCCGTGGGACTAGCGGAATCCGGGGAGCTGTTTTTT
NA	TRBV6-5	TRBJ2-1	few	CASSPGRQFGDEQFF	TGTGCCAGCAGCCCCGGCCGCCAGTTCGGTGATGAGCAGTTCTTC
TRBD2	TRBV6-2/TRBV6-3	TRBJ2-5	NA	CASRRRGGPETQYF	TGTGCCAGCAGGAGGCGGGGGGGCCCTGAGACCCAGTACTTC
NA	TRBV5-1	TRBJ2-3	many	CASSLLPRGDTQYF	TGCGCCAGCAGCTTGCTCCCAAGGGGAGATACGCAGTATTTT
TRBD1	TRBV15	TRBJ2-7	many	CATSREGQGYEQYF	TGTGCCACCAGCAGAGAGGGACAGGGCTACGAGCAGTACTTC
NA	TRBV7-2	TRBJ2-3	NA	CASSLGWGSSDTQYF	TGTGCCAGCAGCTTAGGGTGGGGGAGCTCAGATACGCAGTATTTT
TRBD1	TRBV6-1	TRBJ1-4	many	CASSGTGTGNIRSEKLFF	TGTGCCAGCAGTGGGACCGGGACAGGGAACATAAGGAGTGAAAAACTGTTTTTT
NA	TRBV12-3/TRBV12-4	TRBJ1-5	many	CASGPGEAYSNQPQHF	TGTGCCAGTGGCCCGGGAGAGGCTTATAGCAATCAGCCCCAGCATTTT
NA	TRBV6-2/TRBV6-3	TRBJ2-5	NA	CASNLRGAGETQYF	TGTGCCAGCAACCTTCGCGGGGCGGGGGAGACCCAGTACTTC
NA	TRBV3-1	TRBJ1-5	NA	CASSHSGGNQPQHF	TGTGCCAGCAGCCACTCCGGGGGCAATCAGCCCCAGCATTTT
NA	TRBV11-1	TRBJ2-1	many	CASSLKGARTPSYNEQFF	TGTGCCAGCAGCTTAAAGGGAGCGCGGACCCCTTCCTACAATGAGCAGTTCTTC
TRBD1	TRBV12-3/TRBV12-4	TRBJ2-7	many	CASRPGTGSSYEQYF	TGTGCCAGCAGACCTGGGACAGGGAGCTCCTACGAGCAGTACTTC
NA	TRBV7-9	TRBJ1-1	NA	CASSLRESKTEAFF	TGTGCCAGCAGCTTAAGGGAAAGTAAAACTGAAGCTTTCTTT
NA	TRBV29-1	TRBJ1-2	many	CSVAEDSYYGYTF	TGCAGCGTTGCCGAGGACAGCTACTATGGCTACACCTTC
NA	TRBV9	TRBJ2-3	many	CASSIPLGRGGDTQYF	TGTGCCAGCAGCATCCCCCTAGGGAGGGGGGGAGATACGCAGTATTTT
NA	TRBV4-1	TRBJ2-3	many	CASSQPGGTDTQYF	TGCGCCAGCAGCCAACCCGGGGGTACAGATACGCAGTATTTT